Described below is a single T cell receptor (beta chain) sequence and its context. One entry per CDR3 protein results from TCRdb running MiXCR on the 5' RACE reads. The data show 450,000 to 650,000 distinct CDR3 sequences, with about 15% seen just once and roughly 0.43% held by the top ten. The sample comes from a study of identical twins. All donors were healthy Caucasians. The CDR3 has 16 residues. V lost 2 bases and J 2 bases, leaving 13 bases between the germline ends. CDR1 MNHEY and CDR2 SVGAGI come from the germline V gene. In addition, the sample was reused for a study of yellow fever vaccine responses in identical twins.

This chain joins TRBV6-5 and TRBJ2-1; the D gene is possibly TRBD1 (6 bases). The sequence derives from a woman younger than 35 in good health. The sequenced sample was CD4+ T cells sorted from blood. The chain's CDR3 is CASSYTLGHPYNEQFF. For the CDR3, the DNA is TGTGCCAGCAGTTACACCTTGGGACACCCCTACAATGAGCAGTTCTTC.